This T cell receptor (beta chain) was sequenced in a study of T cells in Graves' hyperthyroidism and ophthalmopathy. As for this clonotype: Its antigen is unidentified.

The study, taken as a whole, reports: Appearing also in blood were most of the thyroid clonotypes expanded above 0.001. Researchers report that a 13 V-J model separated ophthalmopathy from stable hyperthyroidism. The model forecast ophthalmopathy, anticipating it by a median around 6.5 months before onset.

It was RNA transcripts that yielded the amplified TCR beta CDR3 regions. The TCR CDR3 was amplified in a first-round RT-PCR using the HTBI primer set. TCRdb reanalysed the multiplex PCR reads using MiXCR and keeps one entry per CDR3 protein. Among 480,000 or so distinct CDR3 sequences listed, about 46% were seen once. Each diagnosis was grounded in clinical symptoms, serum thyroxine and TRAb, thyroid ultrasound, and orbital computed tomography. The receptor comes from an adult woman with Graves' disease, either hyperthyroidism or ophthalmopathy (not recorded which). The specimen was peripheral blood or thyroid tissue (not recorded which).

The CDR3: CSARGWPGANVLTF. CDR3 DNA: TGCAGTGCTAGAGGTTGGCCTGGGGCCAACGTCCTGACTTTC. The V gene is TRBV20-1, the J gene TRBJ2-6; D not certain. The CDR3 is 14 residues long. Trimming took off 1 base at V and 2 bases at J, with 6 bases between the two ends. Germline V gives CDR1 DFQATT, CDR2 SNEGSKA (reference sequence).